This TCR beta chain originates from a study of blood T cell repertoires in COVID-19. Study-level background: Samples came from the United States, Italy and Spain, spanning acute and convalescent COVID-19. PBMCs, B-cell-depleted T cells, or T cells were the source of the cDNA or gDNA that made up the material.

Participants' own reports of clinical history determined their cohort assignment. The method was immunoSEQ multiplex PCR; TCRdb's version includes in-frame clones alone and lacks a portion of them. The table records roughly 330,000 clones, approximately 89% of them present only once. The receptor comes from a woman aged 25-40 years who had recovered from COVID-19. The sequenced sample was PBMCs or T cells enriched from blood (not recorded which).

The CDR3 DNA sequence: TGTGCCAGCAGGAGGGGGGAGCAGTACTTC. Its translation: CASRRGEQYF. The chain uses TRBV9 and TRBJ2-7, with D possibly matching TRBD1 (6 bases). Germline-derived CDR1 and CDR2 are SGDLS and YYNGEE. The CDR3 sequence is 10 residues long. Trimming removed 5 bases at V and 7 bases at J, with 7 bases between.